The rows below give T cell receptor beta chains drawn from one sample of a study of PD-1 blockade in classical Hodgkin lymphoma. The protocol was immunoSEQ multiplex PCR, while the TCRdb copy is restricted to in-frame clones and leaves out a portion. The repertoire has about 94,000 clones, nearly 90% of them found once; the top ten carry approximately 11%. Sequenced material: peripheral blood mononuclear cells (PBMCs), taken before the second cycle of nivolumab. These receptors originate from a human donor with classical Hodgkin lymphoma. Both conserved end residues are part of each CDR3. D genes are given only for firm matches. The size field is filled for only some rows; it gives once, few, many or a size class.

- TRBJ1-1 TRBV4-1 - TGCGCCAGCAGCACCCATGGGAACACTGAAGCTTTCTTT CASSTHGNTEAFF
- TRBJ2-5 TRBV18 - TGTGCCAGCTCACCCTCGTCACCATCGGAGACCCAGTACTTC CASSPSSPSETQYF
- TRBJ1-1 TRBV5-1 - TGCGCCAGCAGCTTGGCCGGTCCCGATTTGAACACTGAAGCTTTCTTT CASSLAGPDLNTEAFF
- TRBJ2-2 TRBV7-2 - TGTGCCAGCAGCTTAGGGACCGGGGAGCTGTTTTTT CASSLGTGELFF
- TRBJ2-2 TRBV28 - TGTGCCAGCAGTTCCCTTCGTAGCAGCACCGGGGAGCTGTTTTTT CASSSLRSSTGELFF
- TRBJ1-6 TRBV6-5 - TGTGCCAGCAGTTACTACAGGGTGCGTTCACCCCTCCACTTT CASSYYRVRSPLHF
- TRBJ2-7 TRBV28 - TGTGCCAGCAGTTTAACCCCTTTGGGGCTACTAAAACTACGGAACTACGAGCAGTACTTC CASSLTPLGLLKLRNYEQYF
once TRBJ2-7 TRBV11-2 - TGTGCCAGCAGCTTATCCCAGGGCTCCTACGAGCAGTACTTC CASSLSQGSYEQYF
- TRBJ2-7 TRBV19 - TGTGCCAGTAGTATCATGCCAAGGGCCGAGCAGTACTTC CASSIMPRAEQYF
- TRBJ1-1 TRBV5-1 - TGCGCCAGCAGCGTTAAAGGGGTCACTGAAGCTTTCTTT CASSVKGVTEAFF
- TRBJ2-1 TRBV19 TRBD2 TGTGCCAGTAGTATGTTTGCGGGAGCCCACCTCCTCAATGAGCAGTTCTTC CASSMFAGAHLLNEQFF
once TRBJ2-1 TRBV5-8 TRBD1 TGTGCCAGCAGCCCAACAGGGGCCCACAATGAGCAGTTCTTC CASSPTGAHNEQFF
few TRBJ1-1 TRBV28 - TGTGCCAGCAGTTTCATCGCCTCACCTCAAGCTTTCTTT CASSFIASPQAFF
- TRBJ2-1 TRBV5-6 TRBD2 TGTGCCAGCAGCTTGGTCGGGAGGGTCTCCTACAATGAGCAGTTCTTC CASSLVGRVSYNEQFF
- TRBJ2-1 TRBV28 - TGTGCCAGCATAAATCAGGGCTACAATGAGCAGTTCTTC CASINQGYNEQFF
- TRBJ2-2 TRBV7-6 - TGTGCCAGCAGCTTAGCCAGGGAGCTGTTTTTT CASSLARELFF